This T cell receptor beta chain was profiled in a study of CD4 T cells in relation to SARS-CoV-2 and coronaviruses. Study summary: ViraFEST: approximately ten-day antigen culture of PBMCs, then TCR beta CDR3 sequencing.

The unexposed donors gave CD4+ T cells in about 2010-2019, prior to COVID-19. CD4+ T cells were isolated from the cells after nine to eleven days of culture. Each well had two million PBMCs in around 4.5% human AB serum with IL-2. Points on this clone: The antigen remains undetermined.

Data came from immunoSEQ multiplex PCR; TCRdb stores just in-frame clones and leaves some out. The sample lists about 11,000 clones, approximately 78% occurring once. The CDR3 totals 16 residues. Germline V CDR1 and CDR2: SGHRS, YFSETQ. The ends were cut back, 0 bases at V and 5 bases at J, with 15 bases in the middle. This sequence originates from a human donor in good health. The sequenced material came from CD4+ T cells from PBMCs, cultured in vitro. This rearrangement joins TRBV5-1 to TRBJ2-1; D might be TRBD1 (6 bases). The CDR3 nucleotides read TGCGCCAGCAGCTTGGATAGGCGAGGGGGAAACAATGAGCAGTTCTTC. Translation: CASSLDRRGGNNEQFF.